This entry features one T cell receptor (beta chain) sequence. Per donor, at least one pre-ART and at least two post-ART PBMC samples were obtained. This specimen belongs to a study of long-term antiretroviral therapy in people with HIV. Study overall: The 2015 recommendation for immediate ART came about a decade after the earliest samples.

Losses at the gene ends were 6 bases for V and 3 bases for J; bases not matched to a gene: 5. This CDR3 has 13 amino acids. Germline V CDR1 and CDR2: KGHSH, LQKENI. An immunoSEQ assay, version v3.0, was performed at survey level. Profiled with immunoSEQ multiplex PCR; TCRdb holds only in-frame clones, not every one. In the table there are tens of thousands of clones, about 95% of which are singletons. The sequences come from unsorted PBMCs, collected 3.7 years after starting antiretroviral therapy. This receptor was taken from a woman in her fifties or sixties with HIV. This chain joins TRBV18 and TRBJ2-7; 7 bases are a match to TRBD1. The CDR3 region has the DNA TGTGCCAGCTCCGCAGGGGACAGCTACGAGCAGTACTTC. Its translation: CASSAGDSYEQYF.